The sequence of this TCR beta chain was determined in a study of Graves' ophthalmopathy and Graves' hyperthyroidism. Study information: Stable hyperthyroid donors showed no ophthalmopathy during 18 months follow-up.

V was trimmed by 8 bases and J by 4 bases, leaving 15 bases between them. The CDR3 totals 13 residues. There are a few counts of this clonotype. Its cognate antigen is unknown. The diagnosis combined clinical symptoms, thyroxine, TRAb, thyroid ultrasound and orbital computed tomography scans. The study's findings and limits: Progression of ophthalmopathy was predicted by the model with 70% to 71% sensitivity and 72% to 85% specificity. Discriminating ophthalmopathy from stable hyperthyroidism, a 13-signature model attained a sensitivity of about 89% and a specificity of 80% to 82%.

Investigators amplified TCR beta CDR3 regions from RNA transcripts. Second-round multiplex PCR followed a first-round RT-PCR using HTBI primers. TCRdb fed the multiplex PCR reads into MiXCR, producing one record per CDR3 protein. The data show a few hundred thousand distinct CDR3 sequences, 35% to 45% seen once. This receptor was obtained from an adult man with Graves' hyperthyroidism. Source material: peripheral blood or thyroid tissue (not recorded which). This sequence joins TRBV12-3 or TRBV12-4 and TRBJ2-7; D unresolved. The CDR3 loop is CASARAPLYEQYF. CDR3 coding DNA: TGTGCCAGCGCCCGAGCCCCGCTATACGAGCAGTACTTC.